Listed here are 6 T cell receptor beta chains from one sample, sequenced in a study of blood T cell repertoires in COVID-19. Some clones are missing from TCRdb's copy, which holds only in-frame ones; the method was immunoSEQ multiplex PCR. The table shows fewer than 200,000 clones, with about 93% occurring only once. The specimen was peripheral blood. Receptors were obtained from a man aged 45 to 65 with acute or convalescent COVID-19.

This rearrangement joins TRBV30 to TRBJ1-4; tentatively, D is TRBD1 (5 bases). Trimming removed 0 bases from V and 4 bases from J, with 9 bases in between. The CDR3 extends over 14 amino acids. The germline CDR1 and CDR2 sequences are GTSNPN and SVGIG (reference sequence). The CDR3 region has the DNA TGTGCCTGGAGTGTACAGGAATATAATGAAAAACTGTTTTTT. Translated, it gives CAWSVQEYNEKLFF.

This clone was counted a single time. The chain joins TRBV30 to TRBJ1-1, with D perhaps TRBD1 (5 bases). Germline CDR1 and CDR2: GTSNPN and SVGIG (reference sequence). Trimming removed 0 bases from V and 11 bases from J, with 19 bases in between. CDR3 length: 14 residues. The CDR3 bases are TGTGCCTGGAGTGTACAAACCCCCCGGGGGAACGCTTTCTTT. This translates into CAWSVQTPRGNAFF.

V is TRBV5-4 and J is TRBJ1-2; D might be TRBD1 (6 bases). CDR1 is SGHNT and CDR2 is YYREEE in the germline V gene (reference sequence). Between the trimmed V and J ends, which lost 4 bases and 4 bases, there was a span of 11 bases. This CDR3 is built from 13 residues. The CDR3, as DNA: TGTGCCAGCAGCGGTGGACAGCTCTATGGCTACACCTTC. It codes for CASSGGQLYGYTF.

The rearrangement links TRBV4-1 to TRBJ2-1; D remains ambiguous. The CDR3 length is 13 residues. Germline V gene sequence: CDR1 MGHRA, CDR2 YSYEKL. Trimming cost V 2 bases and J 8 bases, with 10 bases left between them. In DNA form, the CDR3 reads TGCGCCAGCAGCCAATCCCCTCGGGATGAGCAGTTCTTC. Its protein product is CASSQSPRDEQFF.

Here the CDR3 DNA reads TGTGCCTGGAGTGGCCTAGCGGGAGTAATCGGTGAGCAGTTCTTC. Translation gives CAWSGLAGVIGEQFF. This chain connects TRBV30 to TRBJ2-1, with 10 bases aligning to TRBD2. V lost 1 base to trimming and J lost 9 bases; unmatched junction nucleotides: 9. This CDR3 spans 15 amino acids. CDR1 and CDR2 from the germline V gene are GTSNPN and SVGIG (reference sequence).

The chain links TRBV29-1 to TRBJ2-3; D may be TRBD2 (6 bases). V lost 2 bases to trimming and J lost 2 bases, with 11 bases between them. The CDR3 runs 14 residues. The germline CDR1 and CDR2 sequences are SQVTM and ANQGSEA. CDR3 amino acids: CSVEPGVHTDTQYF. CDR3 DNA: TGCAGCGTTGAACCGGGGGTACACACAGATACGCAGTATTTT.